The 14 T cell receptor beta chains below all came from one sample that was sequenced in a study of Ad26.COV2.S vaccination and SARS-CoV-2 variants. Treatment given: about 20 received Ad26.COV2.S at low or high dose, single or two shots; about five received placebo; per-sample allocation not given. Samples were taken on day 63 after the first vaccine or placebo injection. The protocol was immunoSEQ multiplex PCR, while the TCRdb copy is restricted to in-frame clones and leaves out a portion. This sample has about 430,000 clones, with about nine tenths found just once. This sample comprised peripheral blood, obtained in a trial of Ad26.COV2.S vaccine versus placebo. The source of these receptors is a person aged 18-60 years who received the Ad26.COV2.S COVID-19 vaccine or a placebo.

This chain joins TRBV5-1 and TRBJ1-1; D possibly corresponds to TRBD1 (6 bases). This CDR3 region has 13 residues. CDR1 is SGHRS, CDR2 YFSETQ, per germline. Trimming took off 4 bases at V and 6 bases at J, with 13 bases between the two ends. The CDR3 nucleotides read TGCGCCAGCAGCCCGGGGGGCGCTTCTGAAGCTTTCTTT. Amino acid sequence: CASSPGGASEAFF.

This clone was observed a handful of times. This chain links TRBV5-4 with TRBJ2-2; no definite D call. The germline CDR1 and CDR2 sequences are SGHNT and YYREEE (reference sequence). The V end lost 5 bases, the J end lost 10 bases, and 21 bases lay between the germline ends. The CDR3 loop spans 15 amino acids. DNA of the CDR3: TGTGCCAGCAGTCAGGAACCAGCGAAACTGGCGGAGCTGTTTTTT. Translating gives CASSQEPAKLAELFF. Combining the CDR3 with reference TRBV5-4 and TRBJ2-2 gives the whole variable domain ETGVTQSPTHLIKTRGQQVTLRCSSQSGHNTVSWYQQALGQGPQFIFQYYREEENGRGNFPPRFSGLQFPNYSSELNVNALELDDSALYLCASSQEPAKLAELFFGEGSRLTVL.

The V and J genes are TRBV6-1 and TRBJ2-7, with D perhaps matching TRBD1 (6 bases). The CDR3 contains 14 residues. The germline V and J ends were trimmed by 2 bases and 6 bases, with 14 bases remaining between them. Germline V lookup: CDR1 MNHNS, CDR2 SASEGT. The CDR3 nucleotides read TGTGCCAGCAGTGAATACACAGGGATCGGCGAGCAGTACTTC. Translated, it gives CASSEYTGIGEQYF.

The rearrangement links TRBV27 to TRBJ2-7, with TRBD2 identical over 10 bases. Germline CDR1 is MNHEY and CDR2 is SMNVEV (reference sequence). The CDR3 spans 13 residues. V shed 10 bases and J 3 bases; nucleotides not matched to a gene: 6. This CDR3 reads CATVGLADYEQYF. The CDR3 DNA sequence: TGTGCCACCGTAGGACTAGCGGACTACGAGCAGTACTTC.

This sequence joins TRBV14 and TRBJ2-7; D is undetermined. The CDR3 extends over 13 amino acids. Trimming left V 5 bases short and J 1 base short, with 9 bases between. CDR1 is SGHDN, CDR2 FVKESK, per germline. The CDR3 region is CASSLRISYEQYF. The CDR3 DNA is TGTGCCAGCAGCTTGAGGATTTCCTACGAGCAGTACTTC.

The CDR3 loop reads CASSRDGPYEQYF. DNA of the CDR3: TGTGCCAGCTCGCGCGACGGGCCCTACGAGCAGTACTTC. The V and J genes are TRBV18 and TRBJ2-7, with D hard to call. The V and J ends lost 6 bases and 2 bases respectively, with 11 bases between them. The CDR3 has 13 amino acids. Germline loops: CDR1 KGHSH, CDR2 LQKENI. Full variable domain (outside the CDR3, taken from reference TRBV18 and TRBJ2-7): NAGVMQNPRHLVRRRGQEARLRCSPMKGHSHVYWYRQLPEEGLKFMVYLQKENIIDESGMPKERFSAEFPKEGPSILRIQQVVRGDSAAYFCASSRDGPYEQYFGPGTRLTVT.

V gene TRBV30 combines with J gene TRBJ1-2; the D is unclear. Germline loops: CDR1 GTSNPN, CDR2 SVGIG (reference sequence). V lost 0 bases and J 8 bases, leaving 13 bases between the germline ends. This CDR3 comprises 13 residues. CDR3: CAWSVLEVVGYTF. The DNA for the CDR3 is TGTGCCTGGAGTGTACTTGAAGTCGTAGGCTACACCTTC.

CDR3 DNA: TGCAGCGTTGCAGTGAACCAAGAGACCCAGTACTTC. As protein: CSVAVNQETQYF. The genes are TRBV29-1 and TRBJ2-5; D gene ambiguous. The CDR3 has 12 residues. Germline CDR1 reads SQVTM; CDR2 reads ANQGSEA. Trimming left V 4 bases short and J 0 bases short, with 6 bases between.

The V call is TRBV18, the J call TRBJ1-3; D ambiguous. Germline lookup yields CDR1 KGHSH and CDR2 LQKENI. V lost 5 bases, J lost 4 bases, and 18 bases lay in between. The CDR3 is 16 residues long. In DNA, the CDR3 is TGTGCCAGCTCAGACCAACGAAGCGGGTCCGGAAACACCATATATTTT. Its protein product is CASSDQRSGSGNTIYF.

The genes are TRBV5-1 and TRBJ1-5, with D hard to call. The CDR3 runs 15 residues. From germline, CDR1 is SGHRS and CDR2 YFSETQ. Trimming cost V 0 bases and J 7 bases, with 14 bases left between them. In DNA form, the CDR3 reads TGCGCCAGCAGCTTGGGAGTGGGAACGGGACAGCCCCAGCATTTT. Protein product: CASSLGVGTGQPQHF.

J is TRBJ2-7 and V is TRBV25-1, with 12 bases that match TRBD2. Germline CDR1 and CDR2: MGHDK and SYGVNS. This CDR3 spans 13 amino acids. V shed 6 bases and J 7 bases; nucleotides not matched to a gene: 4. The CDR3 region is CASSYGLAGEQYF. CDR3 DNA: TGTGCCAGCAGCTACGGACTAGCGGGGGAGCAGTACTTC.

This rearrangement joins TRBV7-6 to TRBJ2-1; 8 bases map to TRBD2. Trimming took 4 bases from V and 6 from J; bases not matched to a gene: 11. This CDR3 has 16 amino acids. CDR1 is SGHVS, CDR2 FNYEAQ, per germline. The CDR3 here is CASSSRPSGSSNEQFF. In nucleotides, the CDR3 is TGTGCCAGCAGCTCCCGCCCGAGCGGGAGCAGCAATGAGCAGTTCTTC.

V usage is TRBV11-2 and J usage is TRBJ2-5; no clear D. V was cut by 5 bases and J by 1 base, with 11 bases left in between. This CDR3 comprises 14 residues. Germline V gives CDR1 SGHAT, CDR2 FQNNGV. The CDR3 DNA is TGTGCCAGCAGCGGCGGACGGAGCCAAGAGACCCAGTACTTC. This encodes CASSGGRSQETQYF.

This clone has just a few counts. The chain links TRBV6-2 or TRBV6-3 to TRBJ1-1; the D gene is possibly TRBD1 (6 bases). Trimming removed 2 bases from V and 0 bases from J, with 19 bases in between. The germline gives CDR1 MNHEY, CDR2 SVGEGT. CDR3 length: 18 amino acids. CDR3 in amino acids: CASSYNSPGGALNTEAFF. The DNA for the CDR3 is TGTGCCAGCAGTTACAATTCTCCTGGGGGGGCGCTGAACACTGAAGCTTTCTTT.